These 14 T cell receptor beta chains came from one sample sequenced in a study of T cell responses to AZD1222 COVID-19 vaccine. Repertoires were generated with immunoSEQ multiplex PCR, while TCRdb's copy carries only in-frame clones and drops some. Among over 150,000 clones listed, roughly 86% were seen once. This material consisted of peripheral blood, taken on day 0 of AZD1222 vaccination. Source of these receptors: an adult in good health.

This clone was detected a few times. The chain has TRBV11-2 and TRBJ1-3; possible D gene TRBD1, 5 bases. The CDR3 is made up of 15 amino acids. Trimming removed 5 bases at V and 0 bases at J, with 11 bases between. The germline V gene encodes CDR1 SGHAT and CDR2 FQNNGV. CDR3 nucleotide sequence: TGTGCCAGCAGCCGGGGACTGCTCTCTGGAAACACCATATATTTT. Its translation: CASSRGLLSGNTIYF.

CDR3 sequence reads: CASSLFQGAPTEAFF. DNA of the CDR3: TGCGCCAGCAGCTTGTTTCAGGGGGCGCCGACTGAAGCTTTCTTT. This sequence joins TRBV5-1 and TRBJ1-1; 8 nucleotides align to TRBD1. Trimming cost V 1 base and J 5 bases; bases outside gene matches: 7. Germline assignment: CDR1 SGHRS and CDR2 YFSETQ. The CDR3 runs to 15 residues.

The J gene is TRBJ1-4, the V gene TRBV5-1, with a weak D call TRBD1 (6 bases). Germline V gene lookup returns CDR1 SGHRS and CDR2 YFSETQ. Trimming left V 4 bases short and J 5 bases short, with 12 bases between. The CDR3 sequence is 14 residues long. In DNA, the CDR3 is TGCGCCAGCAGCGCCTGGACAGTAAATGAAAAACTGTTTTTT. This sequence encodes CASSAWTVNEKLFF.

This clone was seen more than once but under ten times. The gene calls are TRBV7-9 and TRBJ1-5; D call uncertain. The CDR3 contains 15 residues. Germline loops: CDR1 SEHNR, CDR2 FQNEAQ (reference sequence). The V gene lost 0 bases and the J gene lost 3 bases, with 9 bases spanning the gap. The CDR3 DNA reads TGTGCCAGCAGCTTAGCGCTAGGAGACAATCAGCCCCAGCATTTT. Translated, it gives CASSLALGDNQPQHF.

This clone is a singleton in its sample. The genes are TRBV2 and TRBJ2-6; D is undetermined. V lost 3 bases and J lost 0, with 9 bases in between. Germline V gene sequence: CDR1 SNHLY, CDR2 FYNNEI. The CDR3 length is 16 residues. CDR3 loop: CASSDLMGSGANVLTF. The CDR3 DNA is TGTGCCAGCAGTGACCTTATGGGCTCTGGGGCCAACGTCCTGACTTTC.

This sequence joins TRBV20-1 and TRBJ1-1; D is ambiguous. Trimming took off 7 bases at V and 5 bases at J, with 11 bases between the two ends. This CDR3 has 11 residues. CDR1 is DFQATT, CDR2 SNEGSKA, per germline (reference sequence). The CDR3 DNA sequence: TGCAGTGTCCCCATTAAAACTGAAGCTTTCTTT. This translates into CSVPIKTEAFF.

The chain couples TRBV7-2 to TRBJ1-2, with a tentative D call TRBD1 (5 bases). This CDR3 is built from 13 residues. Germline V gives CDR1 SGHTA, CDR2 FQGNSA. The V gene lost 7 bases and the J gene lost 4 bases, with 13 bases spanning the gap. The CDR3 DNA follows: TGTGCCAGCAAGCCGGGACGGAGCTATGGCTACACCTTC. This gives the protein CASKPGRSYGYTF.

The chain recombines TRBV28 with TRBJ1-1; D remains unclear. V shed 6 bases and J shed 1 base, with 18 bases lying between them. Germline CDR1 MDHEN, CDR2 SYDVKM. CDR3 length: 16 residues. The CDR3 region has the DNA TGTGCCAGCAGGCCCGACAAAAGGTTGACGAACACTGAAGCTTTCTTT. Encoded protein: CASRPDKRLTNTEAFF. The whole variable domain, remainder taken from reference TRBV28 and TRBJ1-1, is DVKVTQSSRYLVKRTGEKVFLECVQDMDHENMFWYRQDPGLGLRLIYFSYDVKMKEKGDIPEGYSVSREKKERFSLILESASTNQTSMYLCASRPDKRLTNTEAFFGQGTRLTVV.

The chain couples TRBV7-2 to TRBJ2-1; 7 nucleotides align to TRBD2. Germline V gene data show CDR1 as SGHTA and CDR2 as FQGNSA. The V segment lost 1 base and the J segment 10 bases; nucleotides outside the gene matches: 7. There are 14 residues in the CDR3. The CDR3 sequence: CASSLVASGQEQFF. DNA of the CDR3: TGTGCCAGCAGCTTAGTGGCTAGCGGTCAGGAGCAGTTCTTC.

This chain links TRBV7-9 with TRBJ1-1; 10 bases are a match to TRBD1. Trimming cost V 5 bases and J 2 bases; bases outside gene matches: 5. Germline V gives CDR1 SEHNR, CDR2 FQNEAQ (reference sequence). CDR3 length: 15 amino acids. CDR3 in amino acids: CASSLGDRGNTEAFF. As DNA, the CDR3 is TGTGCCAGCAGCCTCGGGGACAGGGGAAACACTGAAGCTTTCTTT.

The chain recombines TRBV5-1 with TRBJ2-3; D is possibly TRBD2 (5 bases). The V end lost 1 base, the J end lost 0 bases, and 9 bases lay between the germline ends. From germline, CDR1 is SGHRS and CDR2 YFSETQ. This CDR3 region has 15 residues. The CDR3 sequence is CASSLRGISTDTQYF. CDR3 DNA sequence: TGCGCCAGCAGCTTGAGAGGGATTAGCACAGATACGCAGTATTTT.

The genes are TRBV30 and TRBJ1-1, with D tentatively TRBD1 (5 bases). Germline CDR1 GTSNPN, CDR2 SVGIG (reference sequence). V lost 2 bases, J lost 11 bases, and 30 bases lay in between. This CDR3 is 17 amino acids long. In DNA, the CDR3 is TGTGCCTGGAGTCTCTATCAACTCAGGGACGGCCATAAGCCGGCTTTCTTT. Its protein product is CAWSLYQLRDGHKPAFF.

The chain uses TRBV3-1 (or the pseudogene TRBV3-2) and TRBJ2-3; D uncertain. Trimming cost V 0 bases and J 7 bases, with 8 bases left between them. This CDR3 is 13 amino acids long. Per germline, CDR1 LGHDT and CDR2 YNNKEL (reference sequence). Written as DNA, the CDR3 is TGTGCCAGCAGCCAAGATCGGTGGCATACGCAGTATTTT. Protein product: CASSQDRWHTQYF.

The V and J genes are TRBV28 and TRBJ2-1, with 9 bases matching TRBD2. The CDR3 extends over 15 amino acids. Germline-derived CDR1 and CDR2 are MDHEN and SYDVKM. J gave up 5 bases and V 2 bases, and 4 bases lay outside the gene matches. The chain's CDR3 is CASSLLSGGNNEQFF. The CDR3 coding sequence is TGTGCCAGCAGTTTACTTAGCGGGGGTAACAATGAGCAGTTCTTC.